These T cell receptor beta chains were read from a single sample in a study of shared clonotypes between healthy human individuals. The assay was immunoSEQ multiplex PCR, and TCRdb's table has in-frame clones only and misses some. The sample lists around 940,000 clones; more than 75% were seen once. Sequenced sample: memory CD4+ T cells sorted from blood. The receptor set was obtained from a man aged 18-30 years in good health. Each CDR3 is given with its conserved first and last residue. A D gene is named only where the DNA matches it firmly. Where a row states a size, it is once, few, many or the class of an expanded clone; other rows omit it.

abundance: .; d_gene: .; v_gene: TRBV30; j_gene: TRBJ2-1; CDR3nt: TGTGCCTGGAGTAGGTCCGGGGATGAGCAGTTCTTC; CDR3aa: CAWSRSGDEQFF
abundance: .; d_gene: .; v_gene: TRBV4-3; j_gene: TRBJ1-1; CDR3nt: TGCGCCAGCAGCCTGGGGGGTCGGACTGAAGCTTTCTTT; CDR3aa: CASSLGGRTEAFF
abundance: .; d_gene: TRBD1; v_gene: TRBV6-1; j_gene: TRBJ2-7; CDR3nt: TGTGCCAGCAGGGAAGGACGGACAGGGGCCTACGAGCAGTACTTC; CDR3aa: CASREGRTGAYEQYF
abundance: .; d_gene: TRBD2; v_gene: TRBV19; j_gene: TRBJ2-1; CDR3nt: TGTGCCAGTAGTCATCCGGGACTAGCGGGGTTAGGGCTGAACAATGAGCAGTTCTTC; CDR3aa: CASSHPGLAGLGLNNEQFF
abundance: .; d_gene: TRBD1; v_gene: TRBV7-2; j_gene: TRBJ1-4; CDR3nt: TGTGCCAGCAGCTTAGGGGGACAGGGAAAGGAAAAACTGTTTTTT; CDR3aa: CASSLGGQGKEKLFF
abundance: .; d_gene: TRBD2; v_gene: TRBV4-3; j_gene: TRBJ2-1; CDR3nt: TGCGCCAGCAGCCAAGATTTGCCTAGCGGGAGGCGGAATGAGCAGTTCTTC; CDR3aa: CASSQDLPSGRRNEQFF
abundance: .; d_gene: .; v_gene: TRBV21-1; j_gene: TRBJ1-4; CDR3nt: TGTGCCAGCAGCAATCAGGGGTCCAACAGGGGACCTAATGAAAAACTGTTTTTT; CDR3aa: CASSNQGSNRGPNEKLFF
abundance: .; d_gene: TRBD1; v_gene: TRBV5-6; j_gene: TRBJ2-7; CDR3nt: TGTGCCAGCAGCCTACCGGGACAGGGATCGGACTACGAGCAGTACTTC; CDR3aa: CASSLPGQGSDYEQYF
abundance: many; d_gene: .; v_gene: TRBV21-1; j_gene: TRBJ2-7; CDR3nt: TGTGCCAGCAGCAAAGGGGACAGGGGGAGCTACGAGCAGTACTTC; CDR3aa: CASSKGDRGSYEQYF
abundance: .; d_gene: .; v_gene: TRBV5-1; j_gene: TRBJ1-5; CDR3nt: TGCGCCAGCAGCTTGGAAGGGGGTCAGCCCCAGCATTTT; CDR3aa: CASSLEGGQPQHF
abundance: few; d_gene: .; v_gene: TRBV5-1; j_gene: TRBJ1-1; CDR3nt: TGCGCCAGCACGGCAGGGTATTCTCTCATGAACACTGAAGCTTTCTTT; CDR3aa: CASTAGYSLMNTEAFF
abundance: few; d_gene: .; v_gene: TRBV7-6; j_gene: TRBJ1-2; CDR3nt: TGTGCCAGCAGCATGGACACAAACTATGGCTACACCTTC; CDR3aa: CASSMDTNYGYTF
abundance: few; d_gene: .; v_gene: TRBV9; j_gene: TRBJ1-4; CDR3nt: TGTGCCAGCAGCGTAGAGGGCAGCCAAAAACTGTTTTTT; CDR3aa: CASSVEGSQKLFF
abundance: few; d_gene: TRBD1; v_gene: TRBV27; j_gene: TRBJ1-3; CDR3nt: TGTGCCAGCAGTTTTATACACCCCCCCCAGGGGGCAACTGGAAACACCATATATTTT; CDR3aa: CASSFIHPPQGATGNTIYF
abundance: few; d_gene: .; v_gene: TRBV7-9; j_gene: TRBJ1-6; CDR3nt: TGTGCCAGCAGCTTAGTGGGTAACACCGCGGCGGCACCCCTCCACTTT; CDR3aa: CASSLVGNTAAAPLHF
abundance: .; d_gene: .; v_gene: TRBV4-1; j_gene: TRBJ2-4; CDR3nt: TGCGCCAGCAGCCAAGATAGGGCGAATCCCGAAAAAAACATTCAGTACTTC; CDR3aa: CASSQDRANPEKNIQYF
abundance: .; d_gene: .; v_gene: TRBV7-3; j_gene: TRBJ1-1; CDR3nt: TGTGCCAGCAGCTTAAATGCTGTTTCTGCTGAAGCTTTCTTT; CDR3aa: CASSLNAVSAEAFF
abundance: .; d_gene: TRBD2; v_gene: TRBV6-6; j_gene: TRBJ2-2; CDR3nt: TGTGCCAGCAGTACATACCGGGGGGGCACCGGGGAGCTGTTTTTT; CDR3aa: CASSTYRGGTGELFF
abundance: .; d_gene: TRBD2; v_gene: TRBV4-1; j_gene: TRBJ2-1; CDR3nt: TGCGCCAGCAGCCCAGGACTAGGGGCCTCGTTCTTC; CDR3aa: CASSPGLGASFF
abundance: .; d_gene: TRBD2; v_gene: TRBV30; j_gene: TRBJ2-1; CDR3nt: TGTGCCTGGAGTGTCGTAGCGGGGCCCTACAATGAGCAGTTCTTC; CDR3aa: CAWSVVAGPYNEQFF